This is a list of T cell receptor beta chains from one sample in a study of blood T cells in healthy people across ages. A single record per CDR3 protein comes from TCRdb applying MiXCR to the 5' RACE reads. The table has 650,000 to 900,000 distinct CDR3 sequences, roughly 60% seen once. Sequencing was done on a sample of blood. These receptors were obtained from a man aged 25 to 45 in good health. Both conserved end residues are trimmed from each CDR3. The D gene is left open where the match is weak.

v_call,d_call,cdr3_aa
TRBV4-2,TRBD1,ASSQVTGGYNSPLH
TRBV4-3,NA,AGSQSDGSSYEQY
TRBV7-9,NA,ASSCGQGFDEQF
TRBV20-1,TRBD2,SADNSGGSYNEQF
TRBV28,NA,ASSFRVKGETQY
TRBV7-2,NA,ASSSPGFITDTQY
TRBV3-1,NA,ATTEGEGSPGLDEQY
TRBV2,TRBD1,ASKPGQGPLNEQY
TRBV10-3,NA,AIPARDMQY
TRBV7-3,TRBD2,ASSLYLTGLAVPGGNNEQF
TRBV6-5,NA,ASSYGSGRETQY
TRBV25-1,TRBD1,ASTRTGTYEQY
TRBV7-6,TRBD1,ASSITPGQIEETQY
TRBV29-1,NA,SVISTGGSDEQF
TRBV5-1,NA,ASAGGGLNTEAF
TRBV9,NA,ASSPSPKRTPYEQY
TRBV12-3/TRBV12-4,NA,ASSLVGGAGEAF
TRBV5-1,NA,ASSLGQRNPYEQY
TRBV20-1,NA,SASPGLLNSPLH
TRBV12-3/TRBV12-4,NA,ASSPRALLGTGANVLT
TRBV4-2,TRBD2,ASTPHDGGGAEQF
TRBV15,TRBD2,ATSRDAGVQETQY
TRBV20-1,NA,SGRSTGANVLT
TRBV5-6,TRBD1,ASSPGTGKSNEQF
TRBV7-2,TRBD2,ASSLVIPRGGATQY